Following are 31 T cell receptor beta chains from one sample sequenced in a study of blood T cell repertoires in COVID-19 (dated by TCRdb to the early 2020s). Library preparation used the immunoSEQ multiplex PCR assay. The table comes from immuneACCESS by way of TCRdb, which keeps in-frame sequences with V and J called. Part of the clones is missing from these tables; in studies checked, under half for an unresolved V gene and the rest for unknown reasons. The table for this sample lists about 150,000 clones; roughly 74% of them were counted only once. The top ten clones comprise about 14% of the sample. The sequencing sample was made of peripheral blood. The receptors here all came from a woman aged 80 or over with acute or convalescent COVID-19.

The V and J genes are TRBV3-1 (or the pseudogene TRBV3-2) and TRBJ2-1; TRBD1 agrees at 7 bases. The germline V gene has CDR1 LGHDT and CDR2 YNNKEL (reference sequence). The J segment lost 9 bases and the V segment lost 1 base, leaving 6 bases of the junction unmatched. CDR3 size: 14 residues. Here the CDR3 reads CASSQGDRESEQFF. DNA for the CDR3: TGTGCCAGCAGCCAAGGTGACAGGGAAAGTGAGCAGTTCTTC.

The chain carries TRBV28 and TRBJ2-7; a weak D match, TRBD1 (5 bases). Trimming pared 7 bases from V and 1 base from J, leaving 17 bases between. Looked up from germline, CDR1 is MDHEN and CDR2 is SYDVKM. The CDR3 totals 15 residues. CDR3 in amino acids: CASIPRVGQSYEQYF. The CDR3 DNA reads as TGTGCCAGCATCCCCCGGGTGGGGCAGTCCTACGAGCAGTACTTC.

The chain combines TRBV6-5 with TRBJ1-1, with 7 bases matching TRBD1. This CDR3 region has 13 residues. Germline V gene sequence: CDR1 MNHEY, CDR2 SVGAGI. J lost 9 bases, V lost 5 bases, and 9 bases had no gene match. The CDR3 here is CASSPTDREKAFF. For the CDR3, the DNA is TGTGCCAGCAGTCCTACCGACAGGGAAAAAGCTTTCTTT.

The chain combines TRBV29-1 with TRBJ2-3; TRBD2 matches 7 bases. The CDR3 extends over 13 amino acids. Germline CDR1 and CDR2: SQVTM and ANQGSEA. Trimming at V came to 6 bases and at J to 2 bases, leaving 5 bases not matched to a gene. CDR3: CSVGLAVTDTQYF. The CDR3 region has the DNA TGCAGCGTAGGGCTAGCGGTCACAGATACGCAGTATTTT.

V is TRBV6-5 and J is TRBJ2-6; a possible D gene is TRBD2 (7 bases). The CDR3 has 16 residues. V was cut by 4 bases and J by 2 bases, with 12 bases left in between. Germline loops: CDR1 MNHEY, CDR2 SVGAGI. The DNA of the CDR3 is TGTGCCAGCAGTTTGGCCGGGGGGCCTGGGGCCAACGTCCTGACTTTC. Translating it yields CASSLAGGPGANVLTF.

The chain joins TRBV6-5 to TRBJ1-2; TRBD1 might be the D (5 bases). Germline lookup yields CDR1 MNHEY and CDR2 SVGAGI. V was pared by 9 bases and J by 4 bases, with 15 bases between. The length of the CDR3 is 13 residues. The CDR3 bases are TGTGCCAGTTCTGGGGGGGTGAGCTATGGCTACACCTTC. Translating gives CASSGGVSYGYTF.

CDR3 coding DNA: TGTGCCAGCAGTTTGGACACCTACGAGCAGTACTTC. Its protein is CASSLDTYEQYF. The rearrangement links TRBV28 to TRBJ2-7; perhaps TRBD1 as D (5 bases). Germline lookup yields CDR1 MDHEN and CDR2 SYDVKM. The V gene lost 3 bases and the J gene lost 2 bases, with 5 bases spanning the gap. This CDR3 comprises 12 residues.

This chain joins TRBV28 and TRBJ1-3; TRBD1 aligns across 9 bases. The germline gives CDR1 MDHEN, CDR2 SYDVKM. The CDR3 runs to 16 residues. V shed 2 bases, J shed 4 bases, and the junction held 6 bases outside the gene matches. This CDR3 is CASSLKQGARGNTIYF. The CDR3, as DNA: TGTGCCAGCAGTTTAAAACAGGGGGCGAGAGGAAACACCATATATTTT.

This clone appeared a few times. The chain joins TRBV3-1 (or the pseudogene TRBV3-2) to TRBJ1-3, with D tentatively TRBD1 (6 bases). Germline V gene sequence: CDR1 LGHDT, CDR2 YNNKEL (reference sequence). Trimming removed 2 bases at V and 4 bases at J, with 6 bases between. The CDR3 spans 13 residues. CDR3 loop: CASSQTGGNTIYF. DNA of the CDR3: TGTGCCAGCAGCCAAACAGGGGGAAACACCATATATTTT.

This clone was observed a handful of times. The chain combines TRBV19 with TRBJ1-2, with D unclear. This CDR3 contains 13 residues. V was trimmed by 3 bases and J by 2 bases, leaving 7 bases between them. CDR1 is LNHDA, CDR2 SQIVND, per germline (reference sequence). The CDR3 DNA is TGTGCCAGTAGTATTTGGCCGAACTATGGCTACACCTTC. It codes for CASSIWPNYGYTF.

This clone was seen a few times. V and J are TRBV6-2 or TRBV6-3 and TRBJ1-2; D remains ambiguous. The germline V gene has CDR1 MNHEY and CDR2 SVGEGT. Between the trimmed V and J ends, which lost 2 bases and 3 bases, there was a span of 13 bases. This CDR3 has 15 residues. CDR3: CASSYATSLYYGYTF. The DNA of the CDR3 is TGTGCCAGCAGTTACGCGACATCGCTGTACTATGGCTACACCTTC.

This rearrangement joins TRBV2 to TRBJ2-3; 10 positions match TRBD1. Germline V lookup: CDR1 SNHLY, CDR2 FYNNEI. The CDR3 consists of 15 residues. V dropped 7 bases and J dropped 2; count of bases not matched to a gene: 6. CDR3 coding DNA: TGTGCCAGCAAGGGACAGGGGACCTCCACAGATACGCAGTATTTT. As protein: CASKGQGTSTDTQYF.

This chain links TRBV5-4 with TRBJ2-7, with 9 bases lining up with TRBD2. With 3 bases clipped from V and 3 bases from J, the junction kept 7 bases outside the gene matches. Germline loops: CDR1 SGHNT, CDR2 YYREEE (reference sequence). The CDR3 has 15 amino acids. CDR3: CASSSGLASYYEQYF. Written as DNA, the CDR3 is TGTGCCAGCAGCTCGGGACTAGCAAGTTACTACGAGCAGTACTTC.

In its sample, this clone was seen once. The chain has TRBV6-6 and TRBJ2-2; 12 nucleotides agree with TRBD1. This CDR3 has 16 amino acids. From germline, CDR1 is MNHNY and CDR2 SVGAGI (reference sequence). V shed 2 bases, J shed 5 bases, and the junction held 3 bases outside the gene matches. CDR3 coding DNA: TGTGCCAGCAGTTACCCGGGACAGGGGGCGACCGGGGAGCTGTTTTTT. The encoded protein is CASSYPGQGATGELFF.

V gene TRBV2 combines with J gene TRBJ1-1; D is unclear. Germline CDR1 and CDR2: SNHLY and FYNNEI. The CDR3 extends over 12 amino acids. V was shortened by 5 bases and J by 3 bases, with 7 bases between the two germline ends. The CDR3 coding sequence is TGTGCCAGCAGTCAACAAGACACTGAAGCTTTCTTT. Its protein product is CASSQQDTEAFF.

The chain couples TRBV19 to TRBJ1-2; TRBD1 matches at 7 bases. CDR3 length: 13 residues. The V gene's germline CDR1 is LNHDA and CDR2 SQIVND (reference sequence). The V segment lost 5 bases and the J segment 7 bases; nucleotides outside the gene matches: 7. The DNA for the CDR3 is TGTGCCAGTAGTTCCACGACAGGGCTTGGCTACACCTTC. As protein: CASSSTTGLGYTF.

This chain links TRBV2 with TRBJ1-5; D possibly corresponds to TRBD1 (5 bases). Germline V gives CDR1 SNHLY, CDR2 FYNNEI. V gave up 1 base and J gave up 10 bases, with 14 bases separating them. CDR3 size: 14 residues. The CDR3 sequence is CASSEVDSRSPQHF. DNA of the CDR3: TGTGCCAGCAGTGAAGTCGACAGTCGCTCCCCCCAGCATTTT. Looking up the rest from reference TRBV2 and TRBJ1-5 gives the full variable domain: EPEVTQTPSHQVTQMGQEVILRCVPISNHLYFYWYRQILGQKVEFLVSFYNNEISEKSEIFDDQFSVERPDGSNFTLKIRSTKLEDSAMYFCASSEVDSRSPQHFGDGTRLSIL.

The chain is built from TRBV7-2 and TRBJ2-2, with 9 bases identical to TRBD1. CDR1 and CDR2 from the germline V gene are SGHTA and FQGNSA. This CDR3 has 16 residues. The V segment lost 1 base and the J segment 7 bases; nucleotides outside the gene matches: 7. This chain's CDR3 is CASSLGLTGGVGELFF. The DNA of the CDR3 is TGTGCCAGCAGCTTAGGGCTTACAGGGGGCGTCGGGGAGCTGTTTTTT.

This clone was recorded only once. This chain links TRBV30 with TRBJ2-1, with 9 positions matching TRBD2. CDR1 GTSNPN and CDR2 SVGIG come from the germline V gene (reference sequence). The CDR3 runs to 13 residues. The V segment lost 5 bases and the J segment 5 bases; nucleotides outside the gene matches: 4. The CDR3 DNA sequence: TGTGCCTGGGCTAGCGGGATCCACAATGAGCAGTTCTTC. Translated, it gives CAWASGIHNEQFF.

V and J are TRBV5-5 and TRBJ1-4; D is unresolved. The CDR3 has 14 residues. The V gene lost 3 bases and the J gene lost 4 bases, with 10 bases spanning the gap. CDR1 SGHKS and CDR2 YYEKEE come from the germline V gene (reference sequence). CDR3 bases: TGTGCCAGCAGCTCTTACCAGGTTAATGAAAAACTGTTTTTT. Protein: CASSSYQVNEKLFF.

The chain uses TRBV13 and TRBJ2-2; possibly TRBD2 for D (5 bases). Germline values: CDR1 PRHDT, CDR2 FYEKMQ (reference sequence). This CDR3 contains 14 residues. Trimming took 5 bases from V and 6 from J, leaving 13 bases between them. CDR3 sequence (DNA): TGTGCCAGCAGCCCCCGGACTTTACCCGGGGAGCTGTTTTTT. It encodes CASSPRTLPGELFF.

This chain joins TRBV7-2 and TRBJ2-7; TRBD2 matches 8 bases. The V segment lost 5 bases and the J segment 1 base; nucleotides outside the gene matches: 10. The germline V gene has CDR1 SGHTA and CDR2 FQGNSA. The CDR3 runs 16 residues. The CDR3 coding sequence is TGTGCCAGCAGCCCGTCTGGGACTAGGACATCCTACGAGCAGTACTTC. It translates to CASSPSGTRTSYEQYF.

A single count supports this clone. The chain employs TRBV11-2 and TRBJ1-1; maybe TRBD1 (6 bases). Germline CDR1 reads SGHAT; CDR2 reads FQNNGV. This CDR3 has 14 residues. V shed 5 bases and J shed 9 bases, with 19 bases lying between them. CDR3 sequence: CASSPTETGFQAFF. CDR3 sequence (DNA): TGTGCCAGCAGCCCTACAGAGACAGGTTTTCAAGCTTTCTTT.

The CDR3 DNA follows: TGCGCCAGCAGCCCCGAGAAGTCTGGAAACACCATATATTTT. It yields the protein CASSPEKSGNTIYF. The chain carries TRBV10-1 and TRBJ1-3; D not resolved. The CDR3 loop spans 14 amino acids. V gave up 6 bases and J gave up 1 base, with 10 bases separating them. Germline CDR1 is WNHNN and CDR2 is SYGVQD (reference sequence).

The J gene is TRBJ2-2, the V gene TRBV9; 10 bases fit TRBD2. The CDR3 spans 15 residues. The germline V gene encodes CDR1 SGDLS and CDR2 YYNGEE. V shed 5 bases and J 5 bases; nucleotides not matched to a gene: 6. The CDR3 protein is CASRPGTSVTGELFF. The CDR3 DNA sequence: TGTGCCAGCAGACCCGGGACTAGCGTAACCGGGGAGCTGTTTTTT.

This clone was counted a few times. The chain combines TRBV11-2 with TRBJ2-1, with D maybe TRBD2 (6 bases). CDR3 length equals 15 residues. Per germline, CDR1 SGHAT and CDR2 FQNNGV. V was shortened by 3 bases and J by 8 bases, with 17 bases between the two germline ends. Here the CDR3 DNA reads TGTGCCAGCAGCTTCTCCGGACTATCGTCGGATGAGCAGTTCTTC. It specifies CASSFSGLSSDEQFF.

This clone was seen once. The J gene is TRBJ2-1, the V gene TRBV3-1 (or the pseudogene TRBV3-2), with D possibly matching TRBD2 (6 bases). The germline V and J ends were trimmed by 2 bases and 2 bases, with 25 bases remaining between them. CDR1 is LGHDT and CDR2 is YNNKEL in the germline V gene (reference sequence). The CDR3 contains 20 residues. Here the CDR3 reads CASSQLPGRAPSDAYNEQFF. The CDR3 DNA is TGTGCCAGCAGCCAACTACCAGGTAGGGCCCCTAGCGACGCCTACAATGAGCAGTTCTTC.

This rearrangement joins TRBV7-2 to TRBJ2-1; a weak D match, TRBD1 (7 bases). Germline V gives CDR1 SGHTA, CDR2 FQGNSA. The V end was cut by 5 bases, the J end by 2 bases, with 16 bases between. The CDR3 loop spans 16 amino acids. This CDR3 reads CASSPQQGTPYNEQFF. In nucleotides, the CDR3 is TGTGCCAGCAGCCCACAACAGGGGACTCCCTACAATGAGCAGTTCTTC.

The chain employs TRBV5-1 and TRBJ2-1; TRBD1 matches at 8 bases. CDR1 and CDR2 from the germline V gene are SGHRS and YFSETQ. V was pared by 3 bases and J by 9 bases, with 8 bases of the junction left unmatched. The CDR3 consists of 14 residues. CDR3 sequence: CASSSPDRAGEQFF. The DNA for the CDR3 is TGCGCCAGCAGCTCGCCGGACAGGGCGGGTGAGCAGTTCTTC.

This clone was counted ten times or more. The chain carries TRBV2 and TRBJ2-7; TRBD2 matches 10 bases. CDR1 and CDR2 from the germline V gene are SNHLY and FYNNEI. The CDR3 sequence is 17 residues long. V dropped 5 bases and J dropped 3; count of bases not matched to a gene: 13. The CDR3 region is CASSFFLAGVLVYEQYF. CDR3 bases: TGTGCCAGCAGTTTTTTTCTAGCGGGAGTTTTGGTCTACGAGCAGTACTTC. Complete variable domain (other parts from reference TRBV2 and TRBJ2-7): EPEVTQTPSHQVTQMGQEVILRCVPISNHLYFYWYRQILGQKVEFLVSFYNNEISEKSEIFDDQFSVERPDGSNFTLKIRSTKLEDSAMYFCASSFFLAGVLVYEQYFGPGTRLTVT.

This chain links TRBV21-1 with TRBJ1-5; the table assigns TRBD1, which was not confirmed against the DNA. TRBV21-1 is assigned pseudogene status. This CDR3 spans 16 amino acids. Here the CDR3 reads CASSKDYQVGNQPQHF. The CDR3 bases are TGTGCCAGCAGCAAAGATTACCAGGTGGGCAATCAGCCCCAGCATTTT.